The 25 T cell receptor beta chains reported below all come from one sample, sequenced in a study of control samples from healthy donors and cancer patients. Using immunoSEQ multiplex PCR, the repertoire was profiled, and TCRdb retains in-frame clones only, with some absent. The sample has roughly 70,000 clones, around 82% seen once; the top ten hold under 30%. Material: blood. These receptors were obtained from a man in his forties or fifties in good health.

The rearrangement uses TRBV11-3 and TRBJ1-5, with D hard to call. V shed 0 bases and J shed 7 bases, with 7 bases lying between them. Per the germline V gene, CDR1 is SGHNT and CDR2 is YENEEA. This CDR3 spans 13 amino acids. CDR3 DNA: TGTGCCAGCAGCTTAGATCTCCTGCAGCCCCAGCATTTT. Translation: CASSLDLLQPQHF.

The gene calls are TRBV24-1 and TRBJ2-1; D call uncertain. Germline CDR1 KGHDR, CDR2 SFDVKD. V gave up 5 bases and J gave up 1 base, with 5 bases separating them. This CDR3 has 13 residues. The CDR3 coding sequence is TGTGCCACCAGTGTCCCATCCTACAATGAGCAGTTCTTC. Translating it yields CATSVPSYNEQFF.

This rearrangement joins TRBV2 to TRBJ2-5, with D uncertain. CDR1 is SNHLY and CDR2 is FYNNEI in the germline V gene. The V end was cut by 3 bases, the J end by 8 bases, with 7 bases between. CDR3 length: 11 residues. CDR3 amino acids: CASSDPTTQYF. The CDR3 region has the DNA TGTGCCAGCAGTGACCCGACCACCCAGTACTTC.

The chain couples TRBV18 to TRBJ2-3; 8 bases fit TRBD2. CDR1 and CDR2 from the germline V gene are KGHSH and LQKENI. Trimming at V came to 2 bases and at J to 5 bases, leaving 12 bases not matched to a gene. CDR3 length equals 17 residues. CDR3 bases: TGTGCCAGCTCACCAGGATCGGTCGGGAGGGCAGAAGATACGCAGTATTTT. Amino acids: CASSPGSVGRAEDTQYF.

The rearrangement uses TRBV14 and TRBJ1-5; 7 positions agree with TRBD1. This CDR3 is 21 amino acids long. Germline lookup yields CDR1 SGHDN and CDR2 FVKESK. Trimming at V came to 0 bases and at J to 0 bases, leaving 17 bases not matched to a gene. CDR3 in amino acids: CASSQDQAGQQSGGSNQPQHF. CDR3 DNA sequence: TGTGCCAGCAGCCAAGACCAGGCGGGACAGCAATCCGGGGGTAGCAATCAGCCCCAGCATTTT.

This sequence joins TRBV6-5 and TRBJ1-1; D is unresolved. V lost 8 bases, J lost 1 base, and 11 bases lay in between. The CDR3 is 13 residues long. The germline V gene encodes CDR1 MNHEY and CDR2 SVGAGI. CDR3 coding DNA: TGTGCCAGCGCCGGGCCTGCGAACACTGAAGCTTTCTTT. Protein product: CASAGPANTEAFF.

The chain recombines TRBV4-3 with TRBJ2-6; D remains unclear. V was cut by 0 bases and J by 0 bases, with 9 bases left in between. The length of the CDR3 is 17 residues. The germline V gene has CDR1 LGHNA and CDR2 YSLEER. CDR3 coding DNA: TGCGCCAGCAGCCAAGACACGTTACCCTCTGGGGCCAACGTCCTGACTTTC. Translating gives CASSQDTLPSGANVLTF.

The genes are TRBV29-1 and TRBJ2-7; tentatively, D is TRBD2 (6 bases). The CDR3 is made up of 13 amino acids. V lost 7 bases to trimming and J lost 5 bases, with 18 bases between them. Looked up from germline, CDR1 is SQVTM and CDR2 is ANQGSEA. In nucleotides, the CDR3 is TGCAGCGGGCGGCGGGGAAATAAACACGAGCAGTACTTC. Translating it yields CSGRRGNKHEQYF.

V and J are TRBV9 and TRBJ1-4, with D perhaps TRBD1 (5 bases). The CDR3 covers 15 residues. With 0 bases removed from V and 5 bases from J, the gap between germline ends came to 11 bases. CDR1 and CDR2 (germline): SGDLS, YYNGEE. The CDR3 DNA is TGTGCCAGCAGCGTAGGCGGCAAGGGGAATGAAAAACTGTTTTTT. As protein: CASSVGGKGNEKLFF.

This chain joins TRBV7-2 and TRBJ2-1, with 9 bases lining up with TRBD2. Trimming removed 5 bases from V and 9 bases from J; junction bases left unmatched: 11. Per germline, CDR1 SGHTA and CDR2 FQGNSA. The CDR3 extends over 15 amino acids. Here the CDR3 reads CASSLPSGKVSEQFF. The CDR3 DNA sequence: TGTGCCAGCAGCCTACCTAGCGGGAAGGTTTCTGAGCAGTTCTTC.

The chain employs TRBV7-9 and TRBJ2-3; D unclear. This CDR3 region has 14 residues. Trimming cost V 0 bases and J 4 bases, with 8 bases left between them. Germline CDR1 SEHNR, CDR2 FQNEAQ (reference sequence). DNA for the CDR3: TGTGCCAGCAGCTTAGCGCAAAGGGCAGATACGCAGTATTTT. It encodes CASSLAQRADTQYF.

The sample holds one count of this clone. The chain is built from TRBV29-1 and TRBJ2-7; D perhaps matches TRBD2 (6 bases). Trimming left V 8 bases short and J 1 base short, with 15 bases between. Germline values: CDR1 SQVTM, CDR2 ANQGSEA. The CDR3 is 13 amino acids. The CDR3 DNA is TGCAGCCTCCGCGGGGCTTATTCCTACGAGCAGTACTTC. Protein product: CSLRGAYSYEQYF.

The chain combines TRBV5-4 with TRBJ2-7, with D uncertain. Germline CDR1 is SGHNT and CDR2 is YYREEE (reference sequence). The CDR3 covers 14 residues. V dropped 1 base and J dropped 2 bases, with 10 bases sitting between them. CDR3 in amino acids: CASSLKQEPYEQYF. CDR3 DNA: TGTGCCAGCAGCTTGAAGCAGGAACCCTACGAGCAGTACTTC.

This rearrangement joins TRBV5-4 to TRBJ2-2, with D unresolved. This CDR3 is built from 16 residues. Trimming took 0 bases from V and 0 from J, leaving 9 bases between them. In germline, CDR1 is SGHNT, CDR2 YYREEE (reference sequence). CDR3 sequence: CASSLAVGANTGELFF. CDR3 coding DNA: TGTGCCAGCAGCTTGGCGGTGGGTGCGAACACCGGGGAGCTGTTTTTT.

This clone was found once. The chain combines TRBV27 with TRBJ2-7; D remains ambiguous. CDR1 MNHEY and CDR2 SMNVEV come from the germline V gene (reference sequence). The CDR3 extends over 14 amino acids. The V gene lost 5 bases and the J gene lost 6 bases, with 17 bases spanning the gap. This CDR3 is CASSPPGPRREQYF. Here the CDR3 DNA reads TGTGCCAGCAGTCCCCCGGGCCCCCGGCGCGAGCAGTACTTC.

V usage is TRBV10-3 and J usage is TRBJ1-1; D is perhaps TRBD1 (5 bases). From germline, CDR1 is ENHRY and CDR2 SYGVKD. V was trimmed by 7 bases and J by 5 bases, leaving 14 bases between them. The CDR3 covers 13 residues. As DNA, the CDR3 is TGTGCCATCACCATTGAGAGGGGAACTGAAGCTTTCTTT. Protein product: CAITIERGTEAFF.

The chain combines TRBV5-8 with TRBJ2-1; TRBD2 aligns across 11 bases. Germline V gene sequence: CDR1 SGHTS, CDR2 YDEGEE. The CDR3 covers 15 residues. Trimming removed 3 bases from V and 4 bases from J; junction bases left unmatched: 3. DNA for the CDR3: TGTGCCAGCAGCTGGGGACTAGCGGATTACAATGAGCAGTTCTTC. Its translation is CASSWGLADYNEQFF. Full variable domain (outside the CDR3, taken from reference TRBV5-8 and TRBJ2-1): EAGVTQSPTHLIKTRGQQATLRCSPISGHTSVYWYQQALGLGLQFLLWYDEGEERNRGNFPPRFSGRQFPNYSSELNVNALELEDSALYLCASSWGLADYNEQFFGPGTRLTVL.

The V and J genes are TRBV3-1 (or the pseudogene TRBV3-2) and TRBJ2-2; D unresolved. Germline CDR1 reads LGHDT; CDR2 reads YNNKEL (reference sequence). The CDR3 runs 15 residues. Trimming cost V 5 bases and J 5 bases, with 15 bases left between them. CDR3 nucleotides: TGTGCCAGCAGCTGGATCCTAGGCTTGACCGGGGAGCTGTTTTTT. Protein: CASSWILGLTGELFF.

This rearrangement joins TRBV7-9 to TRBJ2-7; D call uncertain. This CDR3 region has 12 residues. The V gene lost 6 bases and the J gene lost 4 bases, with 10 bases spanning the gap. The V gene's germline CDR1 is SEHNR and CDR2 FQNEAQ (reference sequence). In nucleotides, the CDR3 is TGTGCCAGCAGTCAGGTCCTTTACGAGCAGTACTTC. This codes for CASSQVLYEQYF. The variable domain in full, with the rest retrieved from reference TRBV7-9 and TRBJ2-7, is DTGVSQNPRHKITKRGQNVTFRCDPISEHNRLYWYRQTLGQGPEFLTYFQNEAQLEKSRLLSDRFSAERPKGSFSTLEIQRTEQGDSAMYLCASSQVLYEQYFGPGTRLTVT.

V is TRBV5-1 and J is TRBJ1-3, with D hard to call. Germline loops: CDR1 SGHRS, CDR2 YFSETQ. The CDR3 totals 14 residues. V lost 4 bases to trimming and J lost 0 bases, with 8 bases between them. CDR3 amino acids: CASSPDNSGNTIYF. CDR3 coding DNA: TGCGCCAGCAGCCCCGACAACTCTGGAAACACCATATATTTT.

The rearrangement links TRBV30 to TRBJ2-7; D possibly corresponds to TRBD1 (6 bases). Germline values: CDR1 GTSNPN, CDR2 SVGIG (reference sequence). This CDR3 is built from 15 residues. Trimming stripped 2 bases from V and 6 bases from J, with 20 bases between. The CDR3 DNA reads as TGTGCCTGGAGTAAAATACAGGGTCCTCCTGGCGAGCAGTACTTC. Its translation: CAWSKIQGPPGEQYF.

The J gene is TRBJ1-2, the V gene TRBV6-5; tentatively, D is TRBD1 (6 bases). V lost 6 bases to trimming and J lost 4 bases, with 15 bases between them. The CDR3 covers 14 residues. In germline, CDR1 is MNHEY, CDR2 SVGAGI. In DNA, the CDR3 is TGTGCCAGCAGATCGGACAGTACAGTCTATGGCTACACCTTC. This gives the protein CASRSDSTVYGYTF.

The V call is TRBV24-1, the J call TRBJ2-1; D assignment may be TRBD1 or TRBD2 (5 bases each). This CDR3 is built from 14 residues. From germline, CDR1 is KGHDR and CDR2 SFDVKD. V lost 4 bases and J lost 5, with 11 bases in between. CDR3 in DNA: TGTGCCACCAGTGAAGGAAGGGGAGACAATGAGCAGTTCTTC. Translation gives CATSEGRGDNEQFF.

The gene calls are TRBV28 and TRBJ2-7, with no clear D. This CDR3 is 16 amino acids long. The V gene lost 6 bases and the J gene lost 1 base, with 19 bases spanning the gap. Germline CDR1 MDHEN, CDR2 SYDVKM. Here the CDR3 DNA reads TGTGCCAGCAGAGTACGCGGACGAATGAAGTCCTACGAGCAGTACTTC. As protein: CASRVRGRMKSYEQYF.

This chain uses TRBV24-1 with TRBJ2-3; 9 nucleotides match TRBD1. The germline gives CDR1 KGHDR, CDR2 SFDVKD. V lost 5 bases and J lost 4; bases outside the gene matches: 9. This CDR3 contains 16 residues. CDR3 in DNA: TGTGCCACCAGTGGCGCACCGGGACAGGGTCCAGATACGCAGTATTTT. Translation gives CATSGAPGQGPDTQYF.